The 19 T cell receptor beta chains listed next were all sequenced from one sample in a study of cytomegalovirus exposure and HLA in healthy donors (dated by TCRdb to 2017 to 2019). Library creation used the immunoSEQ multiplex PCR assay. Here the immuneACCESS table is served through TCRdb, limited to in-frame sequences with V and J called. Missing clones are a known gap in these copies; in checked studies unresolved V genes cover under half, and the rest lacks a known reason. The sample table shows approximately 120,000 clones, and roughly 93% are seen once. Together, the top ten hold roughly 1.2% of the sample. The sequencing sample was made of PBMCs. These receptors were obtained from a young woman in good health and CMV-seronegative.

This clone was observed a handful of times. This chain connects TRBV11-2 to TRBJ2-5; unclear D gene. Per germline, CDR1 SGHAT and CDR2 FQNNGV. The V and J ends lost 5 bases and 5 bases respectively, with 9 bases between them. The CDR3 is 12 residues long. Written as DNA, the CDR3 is TGTGCCAGCAGCGCGACTCTGGAGACCCAGTACTTC. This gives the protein CASSATLETQYF.

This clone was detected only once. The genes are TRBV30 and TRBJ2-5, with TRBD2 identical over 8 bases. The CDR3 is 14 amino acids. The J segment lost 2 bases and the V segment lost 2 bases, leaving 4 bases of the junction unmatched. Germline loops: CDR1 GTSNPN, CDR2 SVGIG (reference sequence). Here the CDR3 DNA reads TGTGCCTGGAGTCCGGGAGGGATTCAAGAGACCCAGTACTTC. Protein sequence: CAWSPGGIQETQYF.

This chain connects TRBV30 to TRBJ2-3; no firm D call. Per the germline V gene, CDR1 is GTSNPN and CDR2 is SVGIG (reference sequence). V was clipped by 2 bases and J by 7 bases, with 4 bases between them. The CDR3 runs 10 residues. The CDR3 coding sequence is TGTGCCTGGAGTCAAAATACGCAGTATTTT. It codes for CAWSQNTQYF.

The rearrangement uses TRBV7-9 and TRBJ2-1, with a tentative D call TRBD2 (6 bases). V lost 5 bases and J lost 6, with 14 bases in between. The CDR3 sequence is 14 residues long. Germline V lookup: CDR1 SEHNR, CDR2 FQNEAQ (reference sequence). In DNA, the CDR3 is TGTGCCAGCAGCCCGGAGGGTCGCCCCAATGAGCAGTTCTTC. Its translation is CASSPEGRPNEQFF.

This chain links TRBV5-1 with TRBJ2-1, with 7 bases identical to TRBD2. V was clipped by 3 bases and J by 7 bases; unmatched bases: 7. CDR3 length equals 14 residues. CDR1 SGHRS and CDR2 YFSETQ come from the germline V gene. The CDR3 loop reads CASSSGGGQNEQFF. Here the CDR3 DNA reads TGCGCCAGCAGCTCGGGGGGTGGGCAGAATGAGCAGTTCTTC.

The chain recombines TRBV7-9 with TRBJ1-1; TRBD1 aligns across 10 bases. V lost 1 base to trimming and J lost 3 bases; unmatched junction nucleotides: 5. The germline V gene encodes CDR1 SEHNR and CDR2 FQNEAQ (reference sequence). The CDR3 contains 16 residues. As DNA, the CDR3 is TGTGCCAGCAGCTTAGATGGGACAGGGGTATACACTGAAGCTTTCTTT. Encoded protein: CASSLDGTGVYTEAFF.

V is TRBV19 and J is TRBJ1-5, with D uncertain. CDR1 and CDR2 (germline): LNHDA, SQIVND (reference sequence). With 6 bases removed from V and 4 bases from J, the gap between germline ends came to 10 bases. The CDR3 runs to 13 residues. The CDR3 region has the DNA TGTGCCAGTAGCCCTGGGAGGAATCAGCCCCAGCATTTT. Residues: CASSPGRNQPQHF.

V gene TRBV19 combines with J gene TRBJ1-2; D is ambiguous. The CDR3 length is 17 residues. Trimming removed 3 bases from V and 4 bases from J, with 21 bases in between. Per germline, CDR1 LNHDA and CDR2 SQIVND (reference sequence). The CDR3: CASSIRGLSTRGYGYTF. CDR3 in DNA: TGTGCCAGTAGTATCCGCGGTCTCTCCACGCGGGGCTATGGCTACACCTTC.

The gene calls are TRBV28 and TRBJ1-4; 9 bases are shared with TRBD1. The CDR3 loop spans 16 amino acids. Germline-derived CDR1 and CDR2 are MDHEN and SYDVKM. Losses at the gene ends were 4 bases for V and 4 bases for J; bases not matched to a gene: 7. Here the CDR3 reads CASSSSGTGNNEKLFF. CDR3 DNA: TGTGCCAGCAGTTCAAGCGGGACAGGGAATAATGAAAAACTGTTTTTT.

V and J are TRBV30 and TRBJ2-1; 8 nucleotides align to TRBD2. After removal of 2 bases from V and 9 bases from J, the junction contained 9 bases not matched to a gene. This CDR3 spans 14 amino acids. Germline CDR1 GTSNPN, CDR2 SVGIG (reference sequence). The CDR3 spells CAWSLLAADGEQFF. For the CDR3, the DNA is TGTGCCTGGAGTTTACTAGCGGCGGACGGTGAGCAGTTCTTC.

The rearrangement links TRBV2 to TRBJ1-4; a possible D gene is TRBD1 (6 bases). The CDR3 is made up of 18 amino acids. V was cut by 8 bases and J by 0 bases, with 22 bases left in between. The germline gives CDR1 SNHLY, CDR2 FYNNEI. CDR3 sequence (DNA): TGTGCCAGCTATTTGTCTGCGAGGGGGGGAACAACTAATGAAAAACTGTTTTTT. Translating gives CASYLSARGGTTNEKLFF.

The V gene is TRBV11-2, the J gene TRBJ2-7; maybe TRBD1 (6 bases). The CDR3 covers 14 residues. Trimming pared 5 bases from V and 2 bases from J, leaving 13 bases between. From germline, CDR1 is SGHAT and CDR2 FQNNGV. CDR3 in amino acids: CASSPAEGAYEQYF. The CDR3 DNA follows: TGTGCCAGCAGCCCCGCAGAGGGGGCCTACGAGCAGTACTTC.

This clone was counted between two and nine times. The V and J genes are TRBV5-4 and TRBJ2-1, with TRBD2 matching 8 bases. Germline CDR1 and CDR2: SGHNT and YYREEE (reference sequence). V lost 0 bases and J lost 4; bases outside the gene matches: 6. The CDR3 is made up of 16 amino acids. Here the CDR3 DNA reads TGTGCCAGCAGCTTGGCGGAAGCGGGGGCTTACAATGAGCAGTTCTTC. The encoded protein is CASSLAEAGAYNEQFF.

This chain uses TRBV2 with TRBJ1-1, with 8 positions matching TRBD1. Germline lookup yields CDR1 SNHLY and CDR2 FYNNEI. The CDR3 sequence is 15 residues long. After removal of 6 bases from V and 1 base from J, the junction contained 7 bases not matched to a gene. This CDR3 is CASRRMGQENTEAFF. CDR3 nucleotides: TGTGCCAGCAGGAGAATGGGACAGGAGAACACTGAAGCTTTCTTT.

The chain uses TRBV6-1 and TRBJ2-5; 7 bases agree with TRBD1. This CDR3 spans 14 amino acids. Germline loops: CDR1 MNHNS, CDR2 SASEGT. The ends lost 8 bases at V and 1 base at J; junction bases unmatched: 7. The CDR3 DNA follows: TGTGCCAGCCTTGGGACAGCTATCCAAGAGACCCAGTACTTC. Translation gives CASLGTAIQETQYF.

The CDR3: CASNDQGAFYNEQFF. CDR3 coding DNA: TGTGCCAGCAATGATCAGGGGGCGTTTTACAATGAGCAGTTCTTC. The rearrangement uses TRBV2 and TRBJ2-1, with 8 bases lining up with TRBD1. The germline gives CDR1 SNHLY, CDR2 FYNNEI. J lost 4 bases, V lost 7 bases, and 9 bases had no gene match. The CDR3 is 15 amino acids. Supplemented by reference TRBV2 and TRBJ2-1, the full variable domain reads EPEVTQTPSHQVTQMGQEVILRCVPISNHLYFYWYRQILGQKVEFLVSFYNNEISEKSEIFDDQFSVERPDGSNFTLKIRSTKLEDSAMYFCASNDQGAFYNEQFFGPGTRLTVL.

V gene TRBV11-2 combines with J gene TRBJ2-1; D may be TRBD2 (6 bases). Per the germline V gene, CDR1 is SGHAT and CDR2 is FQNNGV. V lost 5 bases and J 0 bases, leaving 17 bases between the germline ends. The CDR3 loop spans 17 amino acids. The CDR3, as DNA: TGTGCCAGCAGCCCCGATGCTCTAGCGAGCTCCTACAATGAGCAGTTCTTC. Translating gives CASSPDALASSYNEQFF.

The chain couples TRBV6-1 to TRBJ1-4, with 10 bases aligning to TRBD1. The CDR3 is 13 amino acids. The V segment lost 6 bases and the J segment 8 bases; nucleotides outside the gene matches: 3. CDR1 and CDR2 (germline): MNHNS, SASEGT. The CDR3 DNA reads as TGTGCCAGCAGCCCGGGACAGGGGGAAAAACTGTTTTTT. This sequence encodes CASSPGQGEKLFF.

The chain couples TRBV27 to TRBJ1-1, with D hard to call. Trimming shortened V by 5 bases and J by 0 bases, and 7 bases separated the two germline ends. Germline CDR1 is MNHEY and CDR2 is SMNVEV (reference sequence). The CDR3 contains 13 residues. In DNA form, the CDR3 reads TGTGCCAGCAGTGAGGTTGTGAACACTGAAGCTTTCTTT. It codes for CASSEVVNTEAFF.